Listed here are 20 T cell receptor beta chains from one sample, sequenced in a study of CD8+ T cells in alopecia areata. The sequencing template was cDNA reverse transcribed from extracted RNA. Only in-frame clones appear in the TCRdb table, and some are missing; sequencing was by immunoSEQ multiplex PCR. The profile shows around 100,000 clones, around 86% of them singletons. The treatment was: oral pan-JAK inhibitor, 5-10 mg twice daily. This material consisted of CD8+ T cells sorted from blood, taken at approximately week 34, from a patient treated with tofacitinib. The origin of the receptors is a human donor with alopecia areata.

The CDR3 sequence is CASSPDRIQPQHF. The CDR3 DNA sequence: TGTGCCAGCAGCCCCGACAGGATCCAGCCCCAGCATTTT. The rearrangement joins TRBV27 to TRBJ1-5, with D tentatively TRBD1 (6 bases). CDR3 size: 13 residues. With 6 bases removed from V and 7 bases from J, the gap between germline ends came to 13 bases. Germline V lookup: CDR1 MNHEY, CDR2 SMNVEV (reference sequence).

The chain uses TRBV2 and TRBJ2-7, with 8 bases that match TRBD2. Unmatched junction bases numbered 6, after V lost 5 bases and J lost 0 bases. The CDR3 has 15 residues. Germline CDR1 SNHLY, CDR2 FYNNEI. CDR3 in amino acids: CASSRQSGSSYEQYF. Here the CDR3 DNA reads TGTGCCAGCAGTCGACAGAGCGGGAGCTCCTACGAGCAGTACTTC. Variable domain in full (rest from reference TRBV2 and TRBJ2-7): EPEVTQTPSHQVTQMGQEVILRCVPISNHLYFYWYRQILGQKVEFLVSFYNNEISEKSEIFDDQFSVERPDGSNFTLKIRSTKLEDSAMYFCASSRQSGSSYEQYFGPGTRLTVT.

The gene calls are TRBV7-8 and TRBJ2-5, with 11 bases identical to TRBD2. CDR1 SGHVS and CDR2 FQNEAQ come from the germline V gene. With 5 bases clipped from V and 3 bases from J, the junction kept 8 bases outside the gene matches. The CDR3 loop spans 16 amino acids. CDR3 protein: CASSQGGLADEETQYF. The CDR3 coding sequence is TGTGCCAGCAGCCAAGGGGGACTAGCGGACGAAGAGACCCAGTACTTC.

This clone was detected only once. This sequence joins TRBV29-1 and TRBJ1-2, with D perhaps TRBD1 (6 bases). The CDR3 totals 13 residues. CDR1 and CDR2 from the germline V gene are SQVTM and ANQGSEA. Trimming stripped 6 bases from V and 0 bases from J, with 11 bases between. The CDR3 is CSVGTSTNYGYTF. The CDR3 DNA reads TGCAGCGTCGGGACATCGACTAACTATGGCTACACCTTC.

The chain is built from TRBV28 and TRBJ2-2, with 9 nucleotides matching TRBD1. CDR1 is MDHEN, CDR2 SYDVKM, per germline. With 7 bases clipped from V and 1 base from J, the junction kept 4 bases outside the gene matches. The CDR3 consists of 15 residues. In DNA, the CDR3 is TGTGCCAGCACCCTGGGACAGGGGAACACCGGGGAGCTGTTTTTT. Translated, it gives CASTLGQGNTGELFF.

The V and J genes are TRBV29-1 and TRBJ2-2; 7 bases line up with TRBD1. The CDR3 is 16 amino acids. V was pared by 2 bases and J by 5 bases, with 11 bases of the junction left unmatched. The germline gives CDR1 SQVTM, CDR2 ANQGSEA. CDR3 DNA: TGCAGCGTTGAAAGGTTTGGGGCAGGGGGTACCGGGGAGCTGTTTTTT. Amino acid sequence: CSVERFGAGGTGELFF.

This clone was seen only a few times. The chain links TRBV9 to TRBJ2-3, with a tentative D call TRBD1 (5 bases). Germline CDR1 reads SGDLS; CDR2 reads YYNGEE. V gave up 0 bases and J gave up 6 bases, with 14 bases separating them. The CDR3 is 15 amino acids. The CDR3 sequence is CASSVEGASVDTQYF. The CDR3 DNA sequence: TGTGCCAGCAGCGTAGAAGGGGCCTCAGTCGATACGCAGTATTTT.

The J gene is TRBJ2-3, the V gene TRBV7-6; D not certain. This CDR3 comprises 16 residues. Trimming took 2 bases from V and 0 from J, leaving 12 bases between them. Germline CDR1 SGHVS, CDR2 FNYEAQ. The CDR3 sequence: CASSLIPSDSTDTQYF. DNA of the CDR3: TGTGCCAGCAGCTTAATTCCCTCGGACAGCACAGATACGCAGTATTTT.

The gene calls are TRBV15 and TRBJ1-4, with 10 bases lining up with TRBD1. The germline CDR1 and CDR2 sequences are LNHNV and YYDKDF (reference sequence). The CDR3 runs to 14 residues. After removal of 5 bases from V and 8 bases from J, the junction contained 5 bases not matched to a gene. CDR3 residues: CATSEGQGNEKLFF. The CDR3 DNA is TGTGCCACCAGCGAGGGACAGGGGAACGAAAAACTGTTTTTT.

The CDR3 here is CASSVGASSYNEQFF. CDR3 coding DNA: TGTGCCAGCAGCGTAGGGGCGAGCTCCTACAATGAGCAGTTCTTC. The gene calls are TRBV5-5 and TRBJ2-1; D might be TRBD1 (5 bases). The V end was cut by 4 bases, the J end by 0 bases, with 11 bases between. From germline, CDR1 is SGHKS and CDR2 YYEKEE (reference sequence). This CDR3 spans 15 amino acids. Full variable domain (rest looked up from reference TRBV5-5 and TRBJ2-1): DAGVTQSPTHLIKTRGQQVTLRCSPISGHKSVSWYQQVLGQGPQFIFQYYEKEERGRGNFPDRFSARQFPNYSSELNVNALLLGDSALYLCASSVGASSYNEQFFGPGTRLTVL.

This clone showed up just once. The V call is TRBV7-8, the J call TRBJ2-1, with D possibly TRBD2 on 6 matching bases. The germline V gene encodes CDR1 SGHVS and CDR2 FQNEAQ. The CDR3 totals 12 residues. Deletions cut 6 bases from V and 7 bases from J, with 10 bases between. The CDR3 reads CASREGGNEQFF. In DNA, the CDR3 is TGTGCCAGCAGGGAGGGTGGGAATGAGCAGTTCTTC. Looking up the rest from reference TRBV7-8 and TRBJ2-1 gives the full variable domain: GAGVSQSPRYKVAKRGQDVALRCDPISGHVSLFWYQQALGQGPEFLTYFQNEAQLDKSGLPSDRFFAERPEGSVSTLKIQRTQQEDSAVYLCASREGGNEQFFGPGTRLTVL.

The J gene is TRBJ1-1, the V gene TRBV6-5; unclear D gene. Trimming stripped 0 bases from V and 8 bases from J, with 10 bases between. CDR3 size: 13 residues. Germline assignment: CDR1 MNHEY and CDR2 SVGAGI. The CDR3 spells CASSYSGVAEAFF. CDR3 DNA: TGTGCCAGCAGTTACTCCGGGGTCGCGGAAGCTTTCTTT.

The V and J genes are TRBV6-5 and TRBJ2-1; D unresolved. The CDR3 sequence is 16 residues long. The V end was cut by 0 bases, the J end by 8 bases, with 17 bases between. Germline-derived CDR1 and CDR2 are MNHEY and SVGAGI. The CDR3 DNA is TGTGCCAGCAGTTACTCTCTGGGGTCTTACCAGGATGAGCAGTTCTTC. The encoded protein is CASSYSLGSYQDEQFF.

CDR3 bases: TGTGCCAGCAGCTTGAATGAGGGCTACACCTTC. Protein product: CASSLNEGYTF. V and J are TRBV7-9 and TRBJ1-2; D is ambiguous. The CDR3 contains 11 residues. V lost 3 bases and J 8 bases, leaving 7 bases between the germline ends. Germline CDR1 is SEHNR and CDR2 is FQNEAQ (reference sequence).

This sequence joins TRBV29-1 and TRBJ2-2; 8 bases are shared with TRBD1. The ends lost 6 bases at V and 1 base at J; junction bases unmatched: 4. Germline V CDR1 and CDR2: SQVTM, ANQGSEA. This CDR3 is 14 amino acids long. CDR3 amino acids: CSVQGARNTGELFF. CDR3 nucleotide sequence: TGCAGCGTCCAGGGGGCGCGGAACACCGGGGAGCTGTTTTTT.

The V and J genes are TRBV19 and TRBJ2-2, with D possibly TRBD1 on 7 matching bases. V was shortened by 3 bases and J by 17 bases, with 16 bases between the two germline ends. Germline V gives CDR1 LNHDA, CDR2 SQIVND (reference sequence). The CDR3 length is 12 residues. The CDR3: CASSMSRGVLFF. CDR3 nucleotides: TGTGCCAGTAGTATGTCCAGGGGGGTACTATTTTTT.

This chain joins TRBV5-4 and TRBJ1-2; unclear D gene. Germline CDR1 reads SGHNT; CDR2 reads YYREEE (reference sequence). The ends were cut back, 3 bases at V and 1 base at J, with 10 bases in the middle. CDR3 length: 14 residues. The CDR3 DNA follows: TGTGCCAGCAGCTGGTTGGGAGATAACTATGGCTACACCTTC. It is translated as CASSWLGDNYGYTF.

The J gene is TRBJ2-3, the V gene TRBV11-3; D call uncertain. V lost 5 bases, J lost 1 base, and 7 bases lay in between. Germline V gene lookup returns CDR1 SGHNT and CDR2 YENEEA. The CDR3 spans 13 residues. The chain's CDR3 is CASSDRGTDTQYF. The CDR3 nucleotides read TGTGCCAGCAGCGATCGGGGCACAGATACGCAGTATTTT.

This clone came up a few times. The chain combines TRBV10-3 with TRBJ2-1; 7 bases are shared with TRBD1. The CDR3 runs to 14 residues. J lost 4 bases, V lost 0 bases, and 0 bases had no gene match. Germline CDR1 and CDR2: ENHRY and SYGVKD. For the CDR3, the DNA is TGTGCCATCAGTGAGTCGACAGGGTACAATGAGCAGTTCTTC. Translation gives CAISESTGYNEQFF.

The CDR3 nucleotides read TGCAGCGTTGAAGATCTTCCAGCAGGCACCCAGTATGAAAAACTGTTTTTT. Protein: CSVEDLPAGTQYEKLFF. The chain is built from TRBV29-1 and TRBJ1-4; D uncertain. CDR3 size: 17 residues. From germline, CDR1 is SQVTM and CDR2 ANQGSEA. Trimming removed 0 bases from V and 6 bases from J, with 20 bases in between.